This T cell receptor beta chain was captured by sequencing in a study of Ad26.COV2.S vaccination and SARS-CoV-2 variants. TCRdb's table, derived via immunoSEQ multiplex PCR, lists solely in-frame clones and lacks some. The sample has some 640,000 clones; roughly 90% are singletons. Germline V gene sequence: CDR1 LNHDA, CDR2 SQIVND (reference sequence). The CDR3 has 15 residues. The J segment lost 3 bases and the V segment lost 6 bases, leaving 8 bases of the junction unmatched. Treatment in this sample: roughly 20 received Ad26.COV2.S at low or high dose, single or two shots; about five received placebo; per-sample allocation not given. Sampling was performed 63 days after the first vaccine or placebo injection. In Boston, the donor was an adult between 18-55 years of age.

The sequence was obtained from a person between 18 and 60 years old who received the Ad26.COV2.S COVID-19 vaccine or a placebo. The specimen was peripheral blood, collected in a trial of Ad26.COV2.S vaccine versus placebo. V usage is TRBV19 and J usage is TRBJ2-3; 8 bases are shared with TRBD2. CDR3 coding DNA: TGTGCCAGTAGCTTCGGGGGGGCGGGTACAGATACGCAGTATTTT. It specifies CASSFGGAGTDTQYF.